This T cell receptor beta chain was recovered during a study of cytomegalovirus exposure and HLA in healthy donors. Study in general: Per a later analysis, the roughly 640 first-cohort and 95 to 150 validation repertoires shared one platform. Notes on the study in general: Both high specificity and high sensitivity reportedly marked the classifier's diagnosis of cytomegalovirus status. Through in vitro validation, a few CMV-associated chains were shown to be specific for CMV antigens.

The CDR3 contains 16 residues. V was clipped by 0 bases and J by 4 bases; unmatched bases: 8. In germline, CDR1 is LGHNA, CDR2 YNFKEQ. Sequencing used immunoSEQ multiplex PCR; TCRdb keeps in-frame clones, though not all of them. The sample has 150,000 to 200,000 clones, 85% to 90% seen once. Concerning this clone itself: The antigen is not known.

The sequence was collected from a woman between 25 and 40 years old in good health and CMV-seronegative. The sample consisted of PBMCs. The chain recombines TRBV4-2 with TRBJ2-7, with 8 bases aligning to TRBD1. CDR3 sequence reads: CASSQDSGQGRYEQYF. CDR3 nucleotide sequence: TGTGCCAGCAGCCAAGATTCCGGACAGGGTAGATACGAGCAGTACTTC.